The 27 T cell receptor beta chains reported below all come from one sample, sequenced in a study of blood T cells in healthy people across ages (dated by TCRdb to 2013 to 2016). Library preparation was by 5' RACE. The instrument given in TCRdb is Illumina HiSeq 2500. A second roughly 7 to 12 cycle PCR used a sample-barcoded 5' primer and a J-beta primer mix. The raw public data were reprocessed by TCRdb itself: fastp quality trimming at Q25, MiXCR clonotype calling, in-frame beta chains only. All rows with the same CDR3 protein become a single entry with the most common DNA and genes. Within this sample are around 1,000,000 distinct CDR3 sequences, with roughly a quarter of them counted one time only. Around 0.75% of the sample belongs to the ten largest clones. This same sample was also part of a study on T cells of mothers and their children.

The sample was blood. The receptors were sampled from a girl aged 2 to 10 in good health.

The chain is built from TRBV7-9 and TRBJ1-1; no reliable D call. Trimming stripped 2 bases from V and 1 base from J, with 11 bases between. Germline-derived CDR1 and CDR2 are SEHNR and FQNEAQ (reference sequence). This CDR3 comprises 15 residues. The CDR3 bases are TGTGCCAGCAGCTTAATTCCCAACTCGAACACTGAAGCTTTCTTT. Translated: CASSLIPNSNTEAFF.

This clonotype was picked up a small number of times. The rearrangement joins TRBV7-3 to TRBJ2-1, with 8 bases aligning to TRBD2. Germline assignment: CDR1 SGHTA and CDR2 FQGTGA. V lost 1 base, J lost 7 bases, and 3 bases stayed unmatched. This CDR3 is built from 14 residues. Written as DNA, the CDR3 is TGTGCCAGCAGCTTAAGTAGCGGGACAAATGAGCAGTTCTTC. Translation: CASSLSSGTNEQFF.

Ten or more counts support this clonotype. This chain links TRBV14 with TRBJ2-1; the D call may be TRBD1 or TRBD2 (5 bases each). The J call is doubtful: the DNA matches TRBJ2-7 better. The CDR3 runs to 13 residues. Germline-derived CDR1 and CDR2 are SGHDN and FVKESK. CDR3 nucleotide sequence: TGTGCCAGCAGCCAAGATTGGGGGTACGAGCAGTACTTC. Its translation is CASSQDWGYEQYF.

This clonotype was picked up many times. The rearrangement joins TRBV5-1 to TRBJ1-1, with D unresolved. Trimming left V 1 base short and J 0 bases short, with 7 bases between. The CDR3 length is 14 residues. The germline V gene encodes CDR1 SGHRS and CDR2 YFSETQ. The CDR3 protein is CASSLNLMNTEAFF. CDR3 nucleotide sequence: TGCGCCAGCAGCTTGAACCTCATGAACACTGAAGCTTTCTTT.

The J gene is TRBJ1-5, the V gene TRBV7-9, with D unresolved. Germline CDR1 SEHNR, CDR2 FQNEAQ (reference sequence). Trimming removed 1 base from V and 9 bases from J, with 13 bases in between. CDR3 size: 14 residues. CDR3 in DNA: TGTGCCAGCAGCTTAGAGCCGGTGTTAGGGCCCCAGCATTTT. Translated: CASSLEPVLGPQHF.

The chain carries TRBV20-1 and TRBJ2-7; a weak D match, TRBD1 (8 bases). CDR1 DFQATT and CDR2 SNEGSKA come from the germline V gene (reference sequence). V was shortened by 3 bases and J by 2 bases, with 17 bases between the two germline ends. This CDR3 has 15 residues. CDR3 sequence: CSARGGTGRTYEQYF. CDR3 bases: TGCAGTGCTAGGGGGGGGACAGGTCGCACCTACGAGCAGTACTTC.

This rearrangement joins TRBV28 to TRBJ2-3; 11 nucleotides line up with TRBD2. J gave up 6 bases and V 2 bases, and 4 bases lay outside the gene matches. The germline V gene has CDR1 MDHEN and CDR2 SYDVKM. The CDR3 length is 15 residues. CDR3 DNA: TGTGCCAGCAGTTTACTACTAGCGGGGGCTGATACGCAGTATTTT. Translation gives CASSLLLAGADTQYF.

The chain links TRBV7-9 to TRBJ2-1; the match to TRBD2 covers 10 bases. The J call may be in error: the DNA end matches TRBJ2-7 better. CDR1 is SEHNR, CDR2 FQNEAQ, per germline (reference sequence). This CDR3 has 15 residues. The CDR3 is CASSWTGTSANEQYF. CDR3 coding DNA: TGTGCCAGCAGCTGGACCGGGACTAGCGCTAACGAGCAGTACTTC.

This clonotype was seen only a few times. The DNA for the CDR3 is TGCAGTGCTATGACTAGCGGGAGGCCCACGCAAGAGACCCAGTACTTC. Translating gives CSAMTSGRPTQETQYF. The chain has TRBV20-1 and TRBJ2-5, with 13 bases that match TRBD2. V dropped 4 bases and J dropped 2; count of bases not matched to a gene: 7. The length of the CDR3 is 16 residues. Germline CDR1 is DFQATT and CDR2 is SNEGSKA (reference sequence).

Points on this clonotype: Mismatch with germline at one junction end may stem from a read error. The chain has TRBV2 and TRBJ1-1, with a weak D call TRBD1 (5 bases). Per the germline V gene, CDR1 is SNHLY and CDR2 is FYNNEI. The CDR3 totals 13 residues. The chain's CDR3 is CASGASLNTEAFF. CDR3 bases: TGTGCCAGCGGGGCTTCCCTAAACACTGAAGCCTTCTTT.

The chain recombines TRBV6-2 or TRBV6-3 with TRBJ2-3; D is ambiguous. Trimming removed 2 bases at V and 7 bases at J, with 7 bases between. The germline CDR1 and CDR2 sequences are MNHEY and SVGEGT. The CDR3 is 12 amino acids. CDR3 DNA: TGTGCCAGCAGTTACGAGCTTTATACGCAGTATTTT. Protein product: CASSYELYTQYF.

This clonotype was observed a handful of times. The chain combines TRBV12-3 or TRBV12-4 with TRBJ2-7, with TRBD1 as a possible D gene (6 bases). V was shortened by 4 bases and J by 0 bases, with 16 bases between the two germline ends. CDR3 size: 16 residues. CDR3 in DNA: TGTGCCAGCAGTTCCCTTAGGGGGAAAGACTCCTACGAGCAGTACTTC. It encodes CASSSLRGKDSYEQYF.

This clonotype was seen a handful of times. This chain links TRBV7-6 with TRBJ1-5; possibly TRBD1 for D (5 bases). Germline V CDR1 and CDR2: SGHVS, FNYEAQ. Trimming removed 3 bases from V and 5 bases from J, with 8 bases in between. The CDR3 is made up of 13 amino acids. Here the CDR3 DNA reads TGTGCCAGCAGCTTTGGACAAGATCAGCCCCAGCATTTT. Its translation is CASSFGQDQPQHF.

The genes are TRBV5-1 and TRBJ2-1; possible D gene TRBD2, 6 bases. The CDR3 totals 16 residues. The V and J ends lost 4 bases and 3 bases respectively, with 17 bases between them. Germline V CDR1 and CDR2: SGHRS, YFSETQ. The CDR3: CASSPGGTYNYNEQFF. The CDR3 DNA reads TGCGCCAGCAGCCCCGGAGGGACTTATAACTACAATGAGCAGTTCTTC.

This chain uses TRBV24-1 with TRBJ2-5; perhaps TRBD2 as D (6 bases). The V end was cut by 4 bases, the J end by 1 base, with 9 bases between. Per the germline V gene, CDR1 is KGHDR and CDR2 is SFDVKD. The CDR3 covers 14 residues. The CDR3 nucleotides are TGTGCCACCAGTGAGGGGGGTATCCAAGAGACCCAGTACTTC. It specifies CATSEGGIQETQYF.

This clonotype was picked up a small number of times. The chain is built from TRBV6-1 and TRBJ1-2; tentatively, D is TRBD1 (6 bases). Trimming took 8 bases from V and 11 from J, leaving 15 bases between them. The CDR3 runs to 11 residues. The germline V gene encodes CDR1 MNHNS and CDR2 SASEGT. The CDR3 region has the DNA TGTGCCAGCGGAAACGGACAGCTTTACACCTTC. Translated: CASGNGQLYTF.

This clonotype was seen more than once but under ten times. The V and J genes are TRBV3-1 and TRBJ2-4; TRBD2 agrees at 11 bases. J lost 8 bases, V lost 1 base, and 10 bases had no gene match. The CDR3 loop spans 17 amino acids. The germline gives CDR1 LGHDT, CDR2 YNNKEL (reference sequence). CDR3 amino acids: CASSQGGTSGSLHIQYF. The CDR3 DNA sequence: TGTGCCAGCAGCCAAGGCGGGACTAGCGGTTCCCTCCACATTCAGTACTTC. Based on the CDR3 plus reference TRBV3-1 and TRBJ2-4, the full variable domain is DTAVSQTPKYLVTQMGNDKSIKCEQNLGHDTMYWYKQDSKKFLKIMFSYNNKELIINETVPNRFSPKSPDKAHLNLHINSLELGDSAVYFCASSQGGTSGSLHIQYFGAGTRLSVL.

V usage is TRBV7-3 and J usage is TRBJ1-2; TRBD1 matches at 9 bases. Germline trimming cut 5 bases from V and 7 bases from J; bases unmatched to any gene: 5. CDR1 SGHTA and CDR2 FQGTGA come from the germline V gene. The CDR3 runs to 13 residues. The CDR3 loop reads CASSAGTGLGYTF. CDR3 sequence (DNA): TGTGCCAGCAGCGCCGGGACAGGGCTTGGCTACACCTTC.

Only a few counts were recorded for this clonotype. The rearrangement links TRBV4-1 to TRBJ2-7, with TRBD2 matching over 7 bases. Germline V gene sequence: CDR1 MGHRA, CDR2 YSYEKL. J was trimmed by 4 bases and V by 0 bases; bases with no gene match: 6. The CDR3 is 15 residues long. CDR3 amino acids: CASSQEGGGFYEQYF. In DNA, the CDR3 is TGCGCCAGCAGCCAAGAGGGGGGGGGATTTTACGAGCAGTACTTC.

V is TRBV29-1 and J is TRBJ2-7; the D gene is possibly TRBD1 (5 bases). The CDR3 has 13 amino acids. Germline loops: CDR1 SQVTM, CDR2 ANQGSEA. Trimming took 5 bases from V and 3 from J, leaving 14 bases between them. Here the CDR3 DNA reads TGCAGCGTTTTTATAGGGGATTACTACGAGCAGTACTTC. Protein product: CSVFIGDYYEQYF.

This clonotype was observed many times. The genes are TRBV6-5 and TRBJ1-2; 7 bases fit TRBD1. Per germline, CDR1 MNHEY and CDR2 SVGAGI. Losses at the gene ends were 5 bases for V and 3 bases for J; bases not matched to a gene: 6. This CDR3 is built from 14 residues. CDR3 coding DNA: TGTGCCAGCAGTCCGGGACAGTTGTACTATGGCTACACCTTC. Its protein is CASSPGQLYYGYTF.

This clonotype was seen a few times. This chain joins TRBV4-1 and TRBJ2-1; a weak D match, TRBD1 (5 bases). The last part of the DNA fits TRBJ2-7 better; the J call may be wrong. The V gene's germline CDR1 is MGHRA and CDR2 YSYEKL. This CDR3 has 13 amino acids. The CDR3 DNA is TGCGCCAGCAGCCAACCAGGGAAGAACGAGCAGTACTTC. It is translated as CASSQPGKNEQYF.

This clonotype has more than one count but fewer than ten. This chain connects TRBV7-2 to TRBJ2-7; tentatively, D is TRBD1 (6 bases). The V gene lost 1 base and the J gene lost 0 bases, with 10 bases spanning the gap. Germline V gene sequence: CDR1 SGHTA, CDR2 FQGNSA. The CDR3 covers 15 residues. The CDR3 loop is CASSLDGTPSYEQYF. As DNA, the CDR3 is TGTGCCAGCAGCTTAGATGGGACACCCTCCTACGAGCAGTACTTC.

The CDR3 region is CASSQVGLMGASEQYF. The CDR3 region has the DNA TGTGCCAGCAGCCAAGTGGGCCTCATGGGGGCGTCCGAGCAGTACTTC. The V and J genes are TRBV4-2 and TRBJ2-7, with a tentative D call TRBD1 (6 bases). CDR3 size: 16 residues. V lost 1 base to trimming and J lost 6 bases, with 19 bases between them. Germline V CDR1 and CDR2: LGHNA, YNFKEQ.

This chain connects TRBV5-6 to TRBJ2-7; weak D call: TRBD2 (5 bases). The CDR3 totals 15 residues. Germline CDR1 SGHDT, CDR2 YYEEEE. The ends were cut back, 0 bases at V and 2 bases at J, with 12 bases in the middle. The CDR3 region is CASSLGGLVAYEQYF. Written as DNA, the CDR3 is TGTGCCAGCAGCTTGGGTGGACTTGTTGCCTACGAGCAGTACTTC.

This clonotype appeared a few times. The chain links TRBV7-3 to TRBJ1-1; D is unclear. CDR3 length equals 14 residues. The V gene lost 5 bases and the J gene lost 3 bases, with 13 bases spanning the gap. Germline-derived CDR1 and CDR2 are SGHTA and FQGTGA. CDR3 nucleotide sequence: TGTGCCAGCAGCACTGACCCTCTGGACACTGAAGCTTTCTTT. Translated, it gives CASSTDPLDTEAFF.

This clonotype came up once. The rearrangement joins TRBV12-5 to TRBJ2-2; D may be TRBD1 or TRBD2 (5 bases each). This CDR3 is built from 17 residues. Germline-derived CDR1 and CDR2 are LGHNT and FRNRAP. V lost 0 bases, J lost 5 bases, and 16 bases lay in between. CDR3 region: CASGLVLSGAATGELFF. In DNA form, the CDR3 reads TGTGCTAGTGGTTTGGTACTCTCCGGGGCCGCAACCGGGGAGCTGTTTTTT.